The present TCR beta chain was sequenced within a study of T cells after yellow fever vaccination. Each CDR3 protein gets one entry after TCRdb re-called the 5' RACE reads with MiXCR. Of more than 45,000 distinct CDR3 sequences detected, 5.7% appear once; the ten largest clones hold 31%. Ten or more counts support this clonotype. CDR1 DFQATT and CDR2 SNEGSKA come from the germline V gene (reference sequence). The J segment lost 8 bases and the V segment lost 8 bases, leaving 5 bases of the junction unmatched. The CDR3 totals 12 residues. The clonotype was recovered from a man younger than 35 who received the YFV17D yellow fever vaccine. The gene calls are TRBV20-1 and TRBJ2-1; 11 bases are shared with TRBD2. The source was PBMCs, either bulk or a sorted T-cell subset (CD4+, CD8+, memory, or dextramer-sorted; not recorded which), collected on the day of the yellow fever booster vaccination. The CDR3 protein is CSTLAGGDEQFF. For the CDR3, the DNA is TGCAGTACCCTAGCGGGGGGCGATGAGCAGTTCTTC.